This T cell receptor beta chain was identified in a study of T-cell reconstitution after alpha-beta-depleted transplantation in children. Unique molecular identifiers featured in how the TCRbeta library was prepared. TCRdb re-derived calls from the PCR reads in MiXCR, one entry per CDR3 protein. The table lists around 580,000 distinct CDR3 sequences, around 23% of them singletons, with 13% to 15% in the top ten. This CDR3 has 16 amino acids. CDR1 and CDR2 (germline): MGHDK, SYGVNS. Deletions cut 3 bases from V and 0 bases from J, with 11 bases between. The sequence came from a boy under two years old who had a stem cell transplant for acute myeloid leukemia, so the T cells may come from the graft donor. The specimen was PBMCs, mostly from graft donor cells, collected 360 days after TCRalphabeta/CD19-depleted stem cell transplant. The chain combines TRBV25-1 with TRBJ2-2; D gene ambiguous. The CDR3 region has the DNA TGTGCCAGCAGTGACCCCCCGGGTGCGAACACCGGGGAGCTGTTTTTT. It specifies CASSDPPGANTGELFF.